The rows below give T cell receptor beta chains drawn from one sample of a study of blood T cells in healthy people across ages. Each CDR3 protein is one row after TCRdb ran MiXCR on the 5' RACE reads. The table lists 550,000 to 750,000 distinct CDR3 sequences, over 20% of them singletons. What was sequenced was blood. The receptor source for this set is a man aged 70 or older in good health. Each CDR3 is given with its conserved first and last residue. A D gene is named only where the DNA matches it firmly. Only some rows state a clone size, as once, few, many or a class for expanded clones.

TRBV5-5	few	TRBJ2-2	-	TGTGCCAGCAGCTTGATTGGGGAGAACACCGGGGAGCTGTTTTTT	CASSLIGENTGELFF
TRBV3-1	many	TRBJ2-4	-	TGTGCCAGCAGCCAAGAAGGGCGAGGGATCATCGCCAAAAACATTCAGTACTTC	CASSQEGRGIIAKNIQYF
TRBV2	-	TRBJ2-3	TRBD2	TGTGCCAGTTCTAGCGGGAGTGGTACAGATGCGCAGTATTTT	CASSSGSGTDAQYF
TRBV6-2/TRBV6-3	few	TRBJ2-5	-	TGTGCCAGCAGTTTTCAGGGAGGAGGAGAGACCCAGTACTTC	CASSFQGGGETQYF
TRBV5-1	few	TRBJ2-5	-	TGCGCCAGCAGCTTGGAAGGCCGATCGGGCGAGACCCAGTACTTC	CASSLEGRSGETQYF
TRBV25-1	few	TRBJ2-1	TRBD1	TGTGCCAGCAGCTCTCCGGGACAGATATTCAATGAGCAGTTCTTC	CASSSPGQIFNEQFF
TRBV20-1	-	TRBJ2-3	TRBD2	TGCAGTGCTAAACCTGCCGGGACTAGCGATTACACAGATACGCAGTATTTT	CSAKPAGTSDYTDTQYF
TRBV5-1	-	TRBJ2-2	TRBD2	TGCGCCAGCAGATTAGCGGGAGTCGTATCCGGGGAGCTGTTTTTT	CASRLAGVVSGELFF
TRBV20-1	-	TRBJ2-7	TRBD1	TGCAGTGCTAGAGATTCCGGGACAGTAGGCCGGCAGTACTTC	CSARDSGTVGRQYF
TRBV29-1	few	TRBJ2-5	-	TGCAGCGTAGGGACATCCAGGATGGAGACCCAGTACTTC	CSVGTSRMETQYF
TRBV27	once	TRBJ2-3	TRBD2	TGTGCCAGCAGTTACCCCAGTGGAGCGGGAGGTCGGGATACGCAGTATTTT	CASSYPSGAGGRDTQYF
TRBV28	few	TRBJ1-4	-	TGTGCCAGCAGTTCGATTGACAGTAGATTCTTCGAAAAACTGTTTTTT	CASSSIDSRFFEKLFF
TRBV10-3	-	TRBJ2-7	TRBD1	TGTGCCATAAGACAGGGGCGGGAAGAGCAGTACTTC	CAIRQGREEQYF
TRBV7-2	-	TRBJ2-1	TRBD2	TGTGCCAGCACCGCTAGCGGCAGCTCCTACAATGAGCAGTTCTTC	CASTASGSSYNEQFF
TRBV10-1	few	TRBJ1-5	-	TGCGCCAGCAGTGATATGGGGGTTACCGCCCCCCAGCATTTT	CASSDMGVTAPQHF
TRBV14	-	TRBJ1-6	TRBD1	TGTGCCAGCAGCCAGTTGACAGGGATTTATTCACCCCTCCACTTT	CASSQLTGIYSPLHF
TRBV27	few	TRBJ2-7	TRBD2	TGTGCCAGCAGTTGGGGGACTAGCGGGAGTTGGGAGCAGTACTTC	CASSWGTSGSWEQYF
TRBV28	-	TRBJ2-1	-	TGTGCCAGCAGCTCCCCCGGGGGAAGAAACAGCTCCTACAATGAGCAGTTCTTC	CASSSPGGRNSSYNEQFF
TRBV7-9	few	TRBJ2-1	-	TGTGCCAGCAGCTTAGAATCCGGGAACAGACGCAATGAGCAGTTCTTC	CASSLESGNRRNEQFF
TRBV20-1	-	TRBJ2-7	TRBD1	TGCAGTGCCATTGGGGGGACAGGGTCCTACGAGCAGTACTTC	CSAIGGTGSYEQYF
TRBV7-2	few	TRBJ2-7	-	TGTGCCAGCAGCTTCGGTTATGGTCCCTACGAGCAGTACTTC	CASSFGYGPYEQYF
TRBV9	-	TRBJ2-6	-	TGTGCCAGCAGCGGGACCTTATTTGGGAGCGCTGGGGCCAACGTCCTGACTTTC	CASSGTLFGSAGANVLTF
TRBV18	many	TRBJ2-1	TRBD2	TGTGCCAGCTCACCCCGGACTAGCCTCGATGAGCAGTTCTTC	CASSPRTSLDEQFF
TRBV12-3/TRBV12-4	few	TRBJ2-1	-	TGTGCCAGCAGTTTAGCGGTGACCATGAACAATGAGCAGTTCTTC	CASSLAVTMNNEQFF
TRBV4-3	-	TRBJ2-5	-	TGCGCCAGCAGCCCTTCAGGGTTCCAAGAGACCCAGTACTTC	CASSPSGFQETQYF
TRBV5-1	few	TRBJ2-3	-	TGCGCCAGCAGCTTGAATTCGGCGACAGATACGCAGTATTTT	CASSLNSATDTQYF
TRBV7-9	few	TRBJ2-1	-	TGTGCCAGCAGCCCCACACTGGGGAATGAGCAGTTCTTC	CASSPTLGNEQFF
TRBV5-1	-	TRBJ2-7	-	TGCGCCAGCAGCTTGGCCATGCTAGCGTCATCCTACGAGCAGTACTTC	CASSLAMLASSYEQYF
TRBV12-3/TRBV12-4	-	TRBJ1-1	-	TGTGCCAGCAGTTTTGATGTGAACACTGAAGCTTTCTTT	CASSFDVNTEAFF
TRBV4-3	-	TRBJ2-2	-	TGCGCCAGCAGCCAAGAGGCCGCCGAGGAGCTGTTTTTT	CASSQEAAEELFF
TRBV7-2	few	TRBJ2-5	-	TGTGCCAGCAGCTTAGCGTCTTTAGAACGCGAGACCCAGTACTTC	CASSLASLERETQYF
TRBV9	-	TRBJ1-6	-	TGTGCCAGCAGCGTCAGGGGTGATTCACCCCTCCACTTT	CASSVRGDSPLHF
TRBV7-2	-	TRBJ2-5	TRBD2	TGTGCCAGCGGGGGGACTAGCTTCATCCAAGAGACCCAGTACTTC	CASGGTSFIQETQYF
TRBV6-5	few	TRBJ2-5	-	TGTGCCAGCAGTTACTCAAATGTTCAAGAGACCCAGTACTTC	CASSYSNVQETQYF
TRBV3-1	-	TRBJ2-5	TRBD1	TGTGCCAGCCAGGACAGGAGTCAAGAGACCCAGTACTTC	CASQDRSQETQYF
TRBV7-2	-	TRBJ2-5	-	TGTGCCAGCAGCTTAAACTCGCCAGGGGTAGGGGGGACCCAGTACTTC	CASSLNSPGVGGTQYF
TRBV20-1	-	TRBJ2-7	TRBD2	TGCAGTGCCCTGACTAGCGGGGGTTCCATCGGGTACGAGCAGTACTTC	CSALTSGGSIGYEQYF